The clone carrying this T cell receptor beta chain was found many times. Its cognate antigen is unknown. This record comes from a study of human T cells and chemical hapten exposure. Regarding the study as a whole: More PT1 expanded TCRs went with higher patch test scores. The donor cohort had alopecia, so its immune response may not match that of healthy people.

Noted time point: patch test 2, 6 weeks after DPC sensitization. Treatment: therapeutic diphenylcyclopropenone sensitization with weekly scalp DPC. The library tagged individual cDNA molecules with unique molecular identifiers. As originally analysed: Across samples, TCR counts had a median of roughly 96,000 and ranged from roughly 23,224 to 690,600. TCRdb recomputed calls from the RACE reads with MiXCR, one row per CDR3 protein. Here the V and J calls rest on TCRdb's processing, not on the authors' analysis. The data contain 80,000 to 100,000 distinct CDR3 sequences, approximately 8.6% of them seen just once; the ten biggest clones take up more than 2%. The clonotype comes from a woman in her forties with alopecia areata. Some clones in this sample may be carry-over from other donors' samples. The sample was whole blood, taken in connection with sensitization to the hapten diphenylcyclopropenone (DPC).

CDR3 nucleotide sequence: TGTGCCAGCAGCGCCTGGACACGGGAAAAACTGTTTTTT. It yields the protein CASSAWTREKLFF. The J gene is TRBJ1-4, the V gene TRBV7-2; the D gene is possibly TRBD1 (5 bases). V lost 5 bases, J lost 8 bases, and 12 bases lay in between. The germline CDR1 and CDR2 sequences are SGHTA and FQGNSA. The CDR3 spans 13 residues.